The rows below give T cell receptor beta chains drawn from one sample of a study of cytomegalovirus exposure and HLA in healthy donors. Data came from immunoSEQ multiplex PCR; TCRdb stores just in-frame clones and leaves some out. Among 180,000 or so clones listed, 80% were seen once. Sequencing was done on a sample of PBMCs. Receptor source: a woman in her 30s in good health and CMV-seronegative. Both conserved end residues are part of each CDR3. The D gene is left open where the match is weak. The listing skips clone size in some rows; elsewhere it reads once, few, many or a size class.

CDR3 length,clone size,J gene,V gene,D gene,CDR3 DNA,CDR3 protein
14,-,TRBJ1-3,TRBV10-1,TRBD1,TGCGCCAGCAGTGGACAGGGGGCTGGAAACACCATATATTTT,CASSGQGAGNTIYF
13,-,TRBJ2-7,TRBV6-4,TRBD1,TGTGCCAGCAGTGACAACCAGGGGGACAGGCAGTACTTC,CASSDNQGDRQYF
16,-,TRBJ1-1,TRBV14,TRBD1,TGTGCCAGCAGCGCCCACAGGGGTGTGGTGAACACTGAAGCTTTCTTT,CASSAHRGVVNTEAFF
16,-,TRBJ1-4,TRBV6-5,-,TGTGCCAGCAGTTACTCTAGCGGGGAGAAAAATGAAAAACTGTTTTTT,CASSYSSGEKNEKLFF
12,few,TRBJ1-5,TRBV4-3,TRBD1,TGCGCCAGCAGCCAAACCGGACAGGCGGAGCATTTT,CASSQTGQAEHF
13,-,TRBJ1-2,TRBV25-1,TRBD1,TGTGCCAGCAGAGGGACAGCCTACTATGGCTACACCTTC,CASRGTAYYGYTF
14,-,TRBJ1-2,TRBV30,TRBD1,TGTGCCTGGGAACAGGGGTGGGTTAACTATGGCTACACCTTC,CAWEQGWVNYGYTF
16,-,TRBJ1-1,TRBV29-1,-,TGCAGCGGACGCAGCGGGAGGGGGGTCATGAACACTGAAGCTTTCTTT,CSGRSGRGVMNTEAFF
17,-,TRBJ2-2,TRBV7-8,-,TGTGCCAGCAGCTTGACCCACACAGGGACAAACACCGGGGAGCTGTTTTTT,CASSLTHTGTNTGELFF
13,-,TRBJ1-1,TRBV30,-,TGTGCCTGGAGTGACCAGGAGAACACTGAAGCTTTCTTT,CAWSDQENTEAFF
17,-,TRBJ1-3,TRBV2,TRBD1,TGTGCCAGCAGGCAGGAGACAGGGGGACGGTCTGGAAACACCATATATTTT,CASRQETGGRSGNTIYF
16,-,TRBJ2-2,TRBV5-1,TRBD2,TGCGCCAGCAGCTTTAGCGGGGGGACGAACACCGGGGAGCTGTTTTTT,CASSFSGGTNTGELFF
16,-,TRBJ2-1,TRBV5-1,-,TGCGCCAGCAGCTTCGGGCGGGTTTGGGCATACAATGAGCAGTTCTTC,CASSFGRVWAYNEQFF
14,-,TRBJ2-5,TRBV5-1,-,TGCGCCAGCAGCTTGGCCCCTCGTCAAGAGACCCAGTACTTC,CASSLAPRQETQYF
15,-,TRBJ2-2,TRBV27,-,TGTGCCAGCAGTCGCTTAGGGGGATTCACCGGGGAGCTGTTTTTT,CASSRLGGFTGELFF
14,-,TRBJ2-2,TRBV6-5,-,TGTGCCAGCAGTTACCAGGTGAACACCGGGGAGCTGTTTTTT,CASSYQVNTGELFF
15,few,TRBJ2-1,TRBV6-4,TRBD2,TGTGCCAGCAGTGACGGCGACGGGGGAGGGAATGAGCAGTTCTTC,CASSDGDGGGNEQFF
12,few,TRBJ1-2,TRBV7-9,-,TGTTCCAGCAGCCTGACTCATTATGGCTACACCTTC,CSSSLTHYGYTF
13,-,TRBJ2-5,TRBV2,TRBD2,TGTGCCAGCATTGGACTAGCGACGGAGACCCAGTACTTC,CASIGLATETQYF
15,-,TRBJ1-4,TRBV30,-,TGTGCCTGGAGTACCCCCATGAGGAGGAATGAAAAACTGTTTTTT,CAWSTPMRRNEKLFF
11,-,TRBJ1-1,TRBV30,-,TGTGCCTGGGACCAGGGGACTGAAGCTTTCTTT,CAWDQGTEAFF
16,-,TRBJ2-7,TRBV27,-,TGTGCCAGCAGTTTAATTAGGCCGGCAGGACTATACGAGCAGTACTTC,CASSLIRPAGLYEQYF
13,-,TRBJ2-2,TRBV7-8,-,TGTGCCAGCAGCCCTAGGGGCACCGGGGAGCTGTTTTTT,CASSPRGTGELFF
17,-,TRBJ2-1,TRBV28,TRBD1,TGTGCCAGCAGTTTATTTGCAGGGGGTCACTCCTACAATGAGCAGTTCTTC,CASSLFAGGHSYNEQFF
15,-,TRBJ2-1,TRBV4-1,TRBD1,TGCGCCAGCAGCCAAGAGGGACAGGGAATCAGGGAGCAGTTCTTC,CASSQEGQGIREQFF
17,-,TRBJ2-3,TRBV4-1,TRBD1,TGCGCCAGCAGCCAAGATGGGACAGGGGGTGGAACAGATACGCAGTATTTT,CASSQDGTGGGTDTQYF
15,once,TRBJ2-5,TRBV6-5,-,TGTGCCAGCAGCCACGGGGGGCCGGGCCGGGAGACCCAGTACTTC,CASSHGGPGRETQYF
15,-,TRBJ2-5,TRBV30,TRBD1,TGTGCCTGGAACAAGAGGACAGGGGGCGGAGAGACCCAGTACTTC,CAWNKRTGGGETQYF
13,-,TRBJ2-7,TRBV4-2,-,TGTGCCAGCAGCCCGCAAGTCTCCTACGAGCAGTACTTC,CASSPQVSYEQYF